The clone carrying this T cell receptor beta chain was detected a few times. The antigen is not known. The data belong to a study of T-cell reconstitution after alpha-beta-depleted transplantation in children. Overall study findings and caveats: Some patients' high day-60 TCRbeta diversity was attributed to recipient cells surviving conditioning. Newly made T cells mostly supplied T-cell counts and diversity one year after transplant. Reports say that about two months after transplant, the alpha-beta T cells came out of several hundred graft clones that had expanded.

Unique molecular identifiers were incorporated into the prepared TCRbeta library. TCRdb re-called the PCR reads with MiXCR, one entry per CDR3 protein. The sample has 780,000 or so distinct CDR3 sequences; approximately 15% are singletons. V was trimmed by 5 bases and J by 0 bases, leaving 10 bases between them. This CDR3 spans 14 amino acids. The germline V gene has CDR1 MDHEN and CDR2 SYDVKM. The V call is TRBV28, the J call TRBJ2-5, with D unresolved. This clonotype originated in a male patient younger than 18 who had a stem cell transplant for acute lymphoblastic leukemia, so the T cells may come from the graft donor. Sequenced here: PBMCs, mostly from graft donor cells, sampled 360 days after TCRalphabeta/CD19-depleted stem cell transplant. The chain's CDR3 is CASSPKLYQETQYF. The CDR3 DNA sequence: TGTGCCAGCAGTCCGAAGTTGTACCAAGAGACCCAGTACTTC. Full variable domain (outside the CDR3, taken from reference TRBV28 and TRBJ2-5): DVKVTQSSRYLVKRTGEKVFLECVQDMDHENMFWYRQDPGLGLRLIYFSYDVKMKEKGDIPEGYSVSREKKERFSLILESASTNQTSMYLCASSPKLYQETQYFGPGTRLLVL.